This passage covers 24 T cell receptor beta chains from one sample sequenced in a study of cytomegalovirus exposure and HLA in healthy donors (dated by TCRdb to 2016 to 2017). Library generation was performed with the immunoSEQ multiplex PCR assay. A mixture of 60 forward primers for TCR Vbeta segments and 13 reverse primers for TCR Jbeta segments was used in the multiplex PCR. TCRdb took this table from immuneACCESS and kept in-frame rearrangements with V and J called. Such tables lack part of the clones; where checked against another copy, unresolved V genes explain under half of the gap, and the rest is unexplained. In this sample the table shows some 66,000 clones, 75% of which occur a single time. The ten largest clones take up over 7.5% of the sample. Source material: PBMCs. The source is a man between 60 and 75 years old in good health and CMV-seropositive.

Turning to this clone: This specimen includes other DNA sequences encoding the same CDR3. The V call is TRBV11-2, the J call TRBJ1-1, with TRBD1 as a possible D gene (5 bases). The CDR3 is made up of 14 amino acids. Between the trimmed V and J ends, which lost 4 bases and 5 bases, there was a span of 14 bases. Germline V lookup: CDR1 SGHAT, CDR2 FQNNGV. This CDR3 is CASSSFTGGTEAFF. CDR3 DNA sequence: TGTGCCAGCAGCTCCTTTACAGGTGGGACTGAAGCTTTCTTT.

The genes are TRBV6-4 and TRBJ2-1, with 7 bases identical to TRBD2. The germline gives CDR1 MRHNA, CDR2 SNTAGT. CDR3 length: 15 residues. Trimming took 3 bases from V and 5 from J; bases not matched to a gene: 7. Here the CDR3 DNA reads TGTGCCAGCAGTGAAGGCCTAGCGGTTCACAATGAGCAGTTCTTC. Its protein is CASSEGLAVHNEQFF.

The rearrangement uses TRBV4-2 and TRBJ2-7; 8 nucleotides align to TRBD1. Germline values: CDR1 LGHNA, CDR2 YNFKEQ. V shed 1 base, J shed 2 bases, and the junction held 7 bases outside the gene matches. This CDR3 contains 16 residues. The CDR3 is CASSQGTGQATYEQYF. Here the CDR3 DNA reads TGTGCCAGCAGCCAAGGGACGGGACAGGCGACCTACGAGCAGTACTTC.

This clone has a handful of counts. This CDR3 reads CSVRQGEGGEQYF. The DNA of the CDR3 is TGCAGCGTACGACAGGGCGAAGGGGGGGAGCAGTACTTC. This sequence joins TRBV29-1 and TRBJ2-7; weak D call: TRBD1 (7 bases). CDR3 length: 13 residues. Germline V CDR1 and CDR2: SQVTM, ANQGSEA. The V and J ends lost 6 bases and 7 bases respectively, with 19 bases between them.

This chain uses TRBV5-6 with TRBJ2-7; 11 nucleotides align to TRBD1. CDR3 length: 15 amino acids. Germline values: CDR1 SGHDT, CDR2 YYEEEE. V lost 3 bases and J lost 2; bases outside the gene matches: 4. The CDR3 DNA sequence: TGTGCCAGCAGCTCTCCGGGACAGGGGGCCTACGAGCAGTACTTC. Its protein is CASSSPGQGAYEQYF.

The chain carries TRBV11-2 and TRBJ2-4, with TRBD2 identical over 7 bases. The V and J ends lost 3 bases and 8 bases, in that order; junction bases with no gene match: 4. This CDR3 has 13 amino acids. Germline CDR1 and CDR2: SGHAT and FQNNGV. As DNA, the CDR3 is TGTGCCAGCAGCTTGGGCCGGGAGGACATTCAGTACTTC. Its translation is CASSLGREDIQYF. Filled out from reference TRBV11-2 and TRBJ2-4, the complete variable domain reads EAGVAQSPRYKIIEKRQSVAFWCNPISGHATLYWYQQILGQGPKLLIQFQNNGVVDDSQLPKDRFSAERLKGVDSTLKIQPAKLEDSAVYLCASSLGREDIQYFGAGTRLSVL.

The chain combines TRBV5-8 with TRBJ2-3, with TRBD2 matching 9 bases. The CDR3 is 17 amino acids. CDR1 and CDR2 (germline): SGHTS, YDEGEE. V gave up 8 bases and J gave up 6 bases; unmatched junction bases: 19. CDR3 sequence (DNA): TGTGCCAGTCCAACCATCTGGACCAGCGGGGGGAAGGATACGCAGTATTTT. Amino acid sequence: CASPTIWTSGGKDTQYF.

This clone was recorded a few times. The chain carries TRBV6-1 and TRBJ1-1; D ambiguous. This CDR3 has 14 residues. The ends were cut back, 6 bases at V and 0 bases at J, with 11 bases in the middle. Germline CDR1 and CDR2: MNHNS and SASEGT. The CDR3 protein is CASRQDGMNTEAFF. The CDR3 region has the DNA TGTGCCAGCAGGCAGGACGGGATGAACACTGAAGCTTTCTTT.

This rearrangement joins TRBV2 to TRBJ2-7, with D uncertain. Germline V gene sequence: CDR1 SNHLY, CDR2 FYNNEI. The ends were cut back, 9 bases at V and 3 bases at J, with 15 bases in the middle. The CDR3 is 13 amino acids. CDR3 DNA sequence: TGTGCCAGACAAGTCGTTCCGGGCTACGAGCAGTACTTC. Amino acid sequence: CARQVVPGYEQYF.

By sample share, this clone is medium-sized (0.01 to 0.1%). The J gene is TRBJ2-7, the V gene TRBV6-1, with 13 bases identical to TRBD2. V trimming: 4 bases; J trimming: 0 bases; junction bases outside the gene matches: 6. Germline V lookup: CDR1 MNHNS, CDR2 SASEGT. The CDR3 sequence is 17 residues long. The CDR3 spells CASSGTSGGLSSYEQYF. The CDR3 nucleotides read TGTGCCAGCAGTGGGACTAGCGGGGGCTTGAGCTCCTACGAGCAGTACTTC.

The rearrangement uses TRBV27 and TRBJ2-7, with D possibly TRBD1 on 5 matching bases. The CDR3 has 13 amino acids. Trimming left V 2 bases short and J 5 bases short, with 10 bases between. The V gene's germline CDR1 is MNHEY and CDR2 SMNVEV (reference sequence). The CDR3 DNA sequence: TGTGCCAGCAGTTTAGGTAGGGGAAACGAGCAGTACTTC. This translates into CASSLGRGNEQYF.

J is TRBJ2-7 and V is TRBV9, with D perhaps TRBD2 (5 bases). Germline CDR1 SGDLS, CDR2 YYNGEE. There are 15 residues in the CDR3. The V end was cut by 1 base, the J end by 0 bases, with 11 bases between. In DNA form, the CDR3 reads TGTGCCAGCAGCGTACAGGTTGGAGGCTCCTACGAGCAGTACTTC. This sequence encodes CASSVQVGGSYEQYF.

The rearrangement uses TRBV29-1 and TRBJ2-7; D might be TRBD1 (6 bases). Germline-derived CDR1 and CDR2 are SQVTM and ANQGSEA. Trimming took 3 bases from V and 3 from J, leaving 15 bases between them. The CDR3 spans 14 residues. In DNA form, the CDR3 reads TGCAGCGTTGAGGACAGTTCGAACTTCTACGAGCAGTACTTC. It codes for CSVEDSSNFYEQYF.

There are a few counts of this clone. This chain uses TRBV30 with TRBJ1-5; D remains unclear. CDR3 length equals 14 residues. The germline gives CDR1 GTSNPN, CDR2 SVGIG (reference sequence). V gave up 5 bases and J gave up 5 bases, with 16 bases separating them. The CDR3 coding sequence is TGTGCCTGGGATAATCGCAGGTGTCATCAGCCCCAGCATTTT. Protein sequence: CAWDNRRCHQPQHF.

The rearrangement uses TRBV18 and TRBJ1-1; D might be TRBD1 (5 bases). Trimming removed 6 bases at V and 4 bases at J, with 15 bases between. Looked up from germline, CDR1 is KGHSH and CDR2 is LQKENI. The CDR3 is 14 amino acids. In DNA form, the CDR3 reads TGTGCCAGCTCGCCGATTCTAAGGGGCACTGAAGCTTTCTTT. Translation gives CASSPILRGTEAFF.

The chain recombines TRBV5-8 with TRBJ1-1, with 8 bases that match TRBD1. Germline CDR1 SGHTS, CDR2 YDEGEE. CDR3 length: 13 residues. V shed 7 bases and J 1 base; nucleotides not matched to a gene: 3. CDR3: CASFDRGNTEAFF. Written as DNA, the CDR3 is TGTGCCAGCTTTGACAGGGGGAACACTGAAGCTTTCTTT.

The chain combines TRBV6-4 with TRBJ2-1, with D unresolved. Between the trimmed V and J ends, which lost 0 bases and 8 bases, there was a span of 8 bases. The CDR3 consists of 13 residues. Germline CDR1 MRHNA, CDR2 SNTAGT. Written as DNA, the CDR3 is TGTGCCAGCAGTGACTCCGAACGGGATGAGCAGTTCTTC. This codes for CASSDSERDEQFF.

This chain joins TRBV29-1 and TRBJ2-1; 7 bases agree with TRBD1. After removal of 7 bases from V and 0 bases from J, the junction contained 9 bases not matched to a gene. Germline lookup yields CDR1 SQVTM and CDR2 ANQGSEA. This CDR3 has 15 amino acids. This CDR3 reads CSARDSLSSYNEQFF. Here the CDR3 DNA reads TGCAGCGCAAGGGACAGCCTCAGCTCCTACAATGAGCAGTTCTTC.

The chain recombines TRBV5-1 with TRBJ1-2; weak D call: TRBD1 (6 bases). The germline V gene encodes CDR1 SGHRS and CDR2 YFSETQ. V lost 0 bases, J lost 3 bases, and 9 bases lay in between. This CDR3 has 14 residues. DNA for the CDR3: TGCGCCAGCAGCTTGGGCACAGGGTACTATGGCTACACCTTC. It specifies CASSLGTGYYGYTF.

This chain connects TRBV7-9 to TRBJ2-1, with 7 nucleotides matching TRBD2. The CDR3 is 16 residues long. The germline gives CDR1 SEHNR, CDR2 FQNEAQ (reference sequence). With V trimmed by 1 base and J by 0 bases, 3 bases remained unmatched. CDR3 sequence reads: CASSLVLAVSYNEQFF. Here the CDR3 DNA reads TGTGCCAGCAGCTTAGTCCTAGCGGTCTCCTACAATGAGCAGTTCTTC. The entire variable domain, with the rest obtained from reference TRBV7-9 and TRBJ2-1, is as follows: DTGVSQNPRHKITKRGQNVTFRCDPISEHNRLYWYRQTLGQGPEFLTYFQNEAQLEKSRLLSDRFSAERPKGSFSTLEIQRTEQGDSAMYLCASSLVLAVSYNEQFFGPGTRLTVL.

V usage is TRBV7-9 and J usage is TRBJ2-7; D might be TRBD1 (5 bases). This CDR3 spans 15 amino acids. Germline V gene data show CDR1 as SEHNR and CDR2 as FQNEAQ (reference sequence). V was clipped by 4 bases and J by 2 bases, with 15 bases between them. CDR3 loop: CASSSGHLSTYEQYF. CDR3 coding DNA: TGTGCCAGCAGCTCCGGACACCTCTCGACCTACGAGCAGTACTTC.

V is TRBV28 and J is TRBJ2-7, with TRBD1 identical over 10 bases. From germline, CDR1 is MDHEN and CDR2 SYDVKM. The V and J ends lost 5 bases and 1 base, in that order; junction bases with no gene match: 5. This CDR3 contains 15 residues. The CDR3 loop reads CASSLAGQGSYEQYF. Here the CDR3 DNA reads TGTGCCAGCAGTCTCGCGGGACAGGGGTCCTACGAGCAGTACTTC. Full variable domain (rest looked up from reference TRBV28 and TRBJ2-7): DVKVTQSSRYLVKRTGEKVFLECVQDMDHENMFWYRQDPGLGLRLIYFSYDVKMKEKGDIPEGYSVSREKKERFSLILESASTNQTSMYLCASSLAGQGSYEQYFGPGTRLTVT.

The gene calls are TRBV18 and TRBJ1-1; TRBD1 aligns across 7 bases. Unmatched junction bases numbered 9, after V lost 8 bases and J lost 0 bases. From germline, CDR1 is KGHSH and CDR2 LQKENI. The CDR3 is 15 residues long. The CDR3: CASGRDSEMNTEAFF. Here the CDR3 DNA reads TGTGCCAGCGGCCGGGACAGTGAAATGAACACTGAAGCTTTCTTT. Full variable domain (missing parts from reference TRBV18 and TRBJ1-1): NAGVMQNPRHLVRRRGQEARLRCSPMKGHSHVYWYRQLPEEGLKFMVYLQKENIIDESGMPKERFSAEFPKEGPSILRIQQVVRGDSAAYFCASGRDSEMNTEAFFGQGTRLTVV.

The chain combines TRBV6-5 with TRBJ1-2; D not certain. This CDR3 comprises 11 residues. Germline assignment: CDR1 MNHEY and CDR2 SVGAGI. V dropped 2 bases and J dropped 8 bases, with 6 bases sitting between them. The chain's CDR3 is CASSYVGGYTF. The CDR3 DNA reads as TGTGCCAGCAGTTACGTCGGGGGCTACACCTTC.